Listed below are T cell receptor beta chains from one sample, sequenced in a study of blood T cells in healthy people across ages. TCRdb passed the 5' RACE reads through MiXCR, listing each CDR3 protein once. This table has 600,000 to 850,000 distinct CDR3 sequences, about 40% appearing once. Input material: blood. The receptors were sampled from a woman aged 55 to 70 in good health. The CDR3 runs from the conserved cysteine through the conserved F or W. Each record gives: V gene, D gene, clone size, J gene, CDR3 DNA, CDR3 protein. D genes are given only for firm matches. Clone size appears in some rows only: once, few, many, or a class for an expanded clone.

TRBV20-1	TRBD2	few	TRBJ2-3	TGCAGTGCTAGAGATAGCGGGAGCACAGATACGCAGTATTTT	CSARDSGSTDTQYF
TRBV12-3/TRBV12-4	-	few	TRBJ2-5	TGTGCCAGCAGTTTATCCCAGGGCCTGGAGACCCAGTACTTC	CASSLSQGLETQYF
TRBV9	TRBD1	few	TRBJ2-1	TGTGCCAGCAGCGTACGAGGGACAGGGAATCTCGATGAGCAGTTCTTC	CASSVRGTGNLDEQFF
TRBV5-5	-	few	TRBJ1-1	TGTGCCAGCAGCTCCCTCGACAGTTTGAACACTGAAGCTTTCTTT	CASSSLDSLNTEAFF
TRBV28	-	few	TRBJ2-5	TGTGCCAGCAGTTTATCGGGTAGCGGGAGGACAGGGGTGTCCCAGTACTTC	CASSLSGSGRTGVSQYF
TRBV29-1	TRBD1	few	TRBJ1-2	TGCAGCGTTGGGTCCCAGGGGGGACGGTATGGCTACACCTTC	CSVGSQGGRYGYTF
TRBV5-1	TRBD2	few	TRBJ2-3	TGCGCCAGCAGCTCCCCAGCGGGGGGGGGAATAGGTACGCAGTATTTT	CASSSPAGGGIGTQYF
TRBV11-2	-	-	TRBJ1-2	TGTGCCAGCAGCTTGAGGTTGGGAGACTATGGCTACACCTTC	CASSLRLGDYGYTF
TRBV20-1	TRBD1	-	TRBJ2-7	TGCAGTGCTAGAAGACAGGGGGCCTCGCGGGAGCAGTACTTC	CSARRQGASREQYF
TRBV4-3	TRBD2	-	TRBJ2-1	TGCGCCAGCAGCCAACCGGGCGGGGGGATCGATGAGCAGTTCTTC	CASSQPGGGIDEQFF
TRBV20-1	-	-	TRBJ1-5	TGCAGTGCTAGAGATCCCTGGACTAATCAGCCCCAGCATTTT	CSARDPWTNQPQHF
TRBV4-1	TRBD2	many	TRBJ2-2	TGCGCCAGCAGCGCCCGACTAGCGGGAGATAACACCGGGGAGCTGTTTTTT	CASSARLAGDNTGELFF
TRBV6-5	TRBD2	-	TRBJ2-1	TGTGCCAGCAGTGACAAAAGGACTAGCATCGATGAGCAGTTCTTC	CASSDKRTSIDEQFF
TRBV7-2	TRBD2	-	TRBJ2-7	TGTGCCAGCAACTTTATACGGGAGGGCCCCTACGAGCAGTACTTC	CASNFIREGPYEQYF
TRBV7-2	TRBD2	many	TRBJ2-3	TGTGCCAGCAGCCAAGGACCCAGGTGGGCGGGAGGGACCACAGATACGCAGTATTTT	CASSQGPRWAGGTTDTQYF
TRBV20-1	-	-	TRBJ1-6	TGCAGTGCTAGAGATGACAGGTTTACCTATAATTCACCCCTCCACTTT	CSARDDRFTYNSPLHF
TRBV7-3	TRBD1	-	TRBJ2-3	TGTGCCAGCAGCCGACAGGGGGGAGTGGATACGCAGTATTTT	CASSRQGGVDTQYF
TRBV20-1	-	-	TRBJ2-1	TGCAGTGCTAGAAGGCAGGCGAGGTACAATGAGCAGTTCTTC	CSARRQARYNEQFF
TRBV20-1	TRBD2	-	TRBJ2-1	TGCAGTGCTACTAGCGGGAGGTCCGTTAATGAGCAGTTCTTC	CSATSGRSVNEQFF
TRBV5-5	TRBD2	-	TRBJ2-7	TGTGCCAGCAGCTTAGGACTAGCGGGGCGGAGCTCCTACGAGCAGTACTTC	CASSLGLAGRSSYEQYF
TRBV10-3	-	few	TRBJ1-1	TGTGCCATCAGTGAACAGAGGAACACTGAAGCTTTCTTT	CAISEQRNTEAFF
TRBV6-2/TRBV6-3	TRBD2	few	TRBJ2-7	TGTGCCAGCAGTTACATAGGGCCAGGGAGGGCCTACGAGCAGTACTTC	CASSYIGPGRAYEQYF
TRBV3-1	-	-	TRBJ2-4	TGTGCCAGCAGCCCTCCGCCAGGGGCCAAAAACATTCAGTACTTC	CASSPPPGAKNIQYF
TRBV7-2	TRBD1	-	TRBJ2-7	TGTGCCAGCAGCCGCAGGACAGGGGGCACAGACGAGCAGTACTTC	CASSRRTGGTDEQYF
TRBV18	-	once	TRBJ1-1	TGTGCCAGCTCACCTAATAAAAAAATGAACACTGAAGCTTTCTTT	CASSPNKKMNTEAFF
TRBV3-1	-	-	TRBJ2-5	TGTGCCAACAGCCAAGAAGGGGCCTCGGCGACCCAGTACTTC	CANSQEGASATQYF
TRBV7-2	-	few	TRBJ2-1	TGTGCCAGCAGCTTAATGGGGGAGCAAAATGAGCAGTTCTTC	CASSLMGEQNEQFF
TRBV18	TRBD2	-	TRBJ2-7	TGTGCCAGCTCACGCGACACGGGGGGCTACGAGCAGTACTTC	CASSRDTGGYEQYF
TRBV7-2	-	-	TRBJ2-1	TGTGCCAGCAGCTTAGCTTGGTCTAGTGGAGACAATGAGCAGTTCTTC	CASSLAWSSGDNEQFF
TRBV6-2/TRBV6-3	-	-	TRBJ1-2	TGTGCCAGCAGTCCGCCGCGAGGTTACTATGGCTACACCTTC	CASSPPRGYYGYTF
TRBV20-1	TRBD1	few	TRBJ2-7	TGCAGTGCTAAGGTCCAGGGGGCTCAGGAGCAGTACTTC	CSAKVQGAQEQYF